The 9 T cell receptor beta chains presented below share a single source sample, sequenced in a study of cytotoxic CD8 clonotypes in ibrutinib-treated CLL. TCRdb's table, derived via immunoSEQ multiplex PCR, lists solely in-frame clones and lacks some. There are 17,000 or so clones in the sample; about 80% occur only once, and around 15% lies in the top ten. The source was PBMCs, collected before ibrutinib treatment. These receptors came from a human donor with chronic lymphocytic leukemia.

This clone was recorded a few times. The V gene is TRBV18, the J gene TRBJ1-2; D possibly corresponds to TRBD1 (6 bases). Germline assignment: CDR1 KGHSH and CDR2 LQKENI. The V and J ends lost 6 bases and 6 bases respectively, with 8 bases between them. The CDR3 extends over 11 amino acids. The CDR3 loop is CASSNRDGYTF. Here the CDR3 DNA reads TGTGCCAGCTCCAACAGGGATGGCTACACCTTC.

The rearrangement uses TRBV27 and TRBJ2-3; D is perhaps TRBD2 (5 bases). Germline values: CDR1 MNHEY, CDR2 SMNVEV (reference sequence). This CDR3 contains 12 residues. The ends were cut back, 0 bases at V and 10 bases at J, with 8 bases in the middle. CDR3 in amino acids: CASSLSVGAQYF. DNA of the CDR3: TGTGCCAGCAGTTTATCGGTCGGGGCGCAGTATTTT.

A single count supports this clone. J is TRBJ1-4 and V is TRBV5-1; D gene ambiguous. The CDR3 contains 14 residues. Germline V gene data show CDR1 as SGHRS and CDR2 as YFSETQ. The V end was cut by 3 bases, the J end by 0 bases, with 6 bases between. CDR3 in DNA: TGCGCCAGCAGCTCCGATTCAACTAATGAAAAACTGTTTTTT. Protein: CASSSDSTNEKLFF.

By share, this clone counts as large. The chain combines TRBV30 with TRBJ1-1; possible D gene TRBD1, 6 bases. Germline V lookup: CDR1 GTSNPN, CDR2 SVGIG (reference sequence). CDR3 length: 15 residues. V was pared by 1 base and J by 7 bases, with 19 bases between. The CDR3 sequence: CAWSGQQGKNIEAFF. The CDR3 DNA is TGTGCCTGGAGTGGTCAACAGGGTAAAAATATTGAAGCTTTCTTT.

The V call is TRBV28, the J call TRBJ2-3; 7 nucleotides match TRBD1. Trimming took 10 bases from V and 1 from J; bases not matched to a gene: 8. The germline V gene has CDR1 MDHEN and CDR2 SYDVKM. The CDR3 has 14 amino acids. Here the CDR3 reads CATRQGPGTDTQYF. CDR3 coding DNA: TGTGCCACCAGACAGGGACCGGGCACAGATACGCAGTATTTT. The entire variable domain, with the rest obtained from reference TRBV28 and TRBJ2-3, is as follows: DVKVTQSSRYLVKRTGEKVFLECVQDMDHENMFWYRQDPGLGLRLIYFSYDVKMKEKGDIPEGYSVSREKKERFSLILESASTNQTSMYLCATRQGPGTDTQYFGPGTRLTVL.

The rearrangement joins TRBV15 to TRBJ2-7; tentatively, D is TRBD2 (5 bases). V shed 0 bases and J shed 6 bases, with 12 bases lying between them. CDR1 LNHNV and CDR2 YYDKDF come from the germline V gene (reference sequence). The CDR3 runs to 14 residues. The CDR3 here is CATSRDLGEGEQYF. CDR3 nucleotide sequence: TGTGCCACCAGCAGAGATTTAGGCGAGGGCGAGCAGTACTTC.

The count of this clone is one. The rearrangement uses TRBV9 and TRBJ2-1; the D call may be TRBD1 or TRBD2 (5 bases each). V was pared by 0 bases and J by 6 bases, with 22 bases between. There are 18 residues in the CDR3. Germline V gene data show CDR1 as SGDLS and CDR2 as YYNGEE. CDR3 sequence reads: CASSVGGETNWGRNEQFF. The CDR3 DNA is TGTGCCAGCAGCGTAGGTGGAGAAACAAATTGGGGACGCAATGAGCAGTTCTTC. Complete variable domain (other parts from reference TRBV9 and TRBJ2-1): DSGVTQTPKHLITATGQRVTLRCSPRSGDLSVYWYQQSLDQGLQFLIQYYNGEERAKGNILERFSAQQFPDLHSELNLSSLELGDSALYFCASSVGGETNWGRNEQFFGPGTRLTVL.

V usage is TRBV5-1 and J usage is TRBJ2-3; possibly TRBD1 for D (7 bases). The CDR3 runs 13 residues. From germline, CDR1 is SGHRS and CDR2 YFSETQ. With 6 bases removed from V and 3 bases from J, the gap between germline ends came to 11 bases. As DNA, the CDR3 is TGCGCCAGCACTCCAGGGGGGACAGATACGCAGTATTTT. Translating it yields CASTPGGTDTQYF. The variable domain in full, completed from reference TRBV5-1 and TRBJ2-3, reads KAGVTQTPRYLIKTRGQQVTLSCSPISGHRSVSWYQQTPGQGLQFLFEYFSETQRNKGNFPGRFSGRQFSNSRSEMNVSTLELGDSALYLCASTPGGTDTQYFGPGTRLTVL.

The rearrangement links TRBV4-2 to TRBJ1-2, with D unresolved. This CDR3 contains 12 residues. CDR1 is LGHNA and CDR2 is YNFKEQ in the germline V gene. V gave up 0 bases and J gave up 12 bases, with 11 bases separating them. The CDR3 protein is CASSQDASLNTF. In DNA, the CDR3 is TGTGCCAGCAGCCAAGATGCCAGTTTGAACACCTTC.